A selection of T cell receptor beta chains follows, all from one sample in a study of blood T cell repertoires in COVID-19. Profiled with immunoSEQ multiplex PCR; TCRdb holds only in-frame clones, not every one. The sample carries approximately 260,000 clones, around 90% recorded once. The sample taken for sequencing was PBMCs or T cells enriched from blood (not recorded which). Receptors originate from a woman in her 30s with acute COVID-19. Both conserved end residues are part of each CDR3. A D gene is named only where the DNA matches it firmly. Some rows mark clone size as missing; the rest say once, few, many or name a class of expanded clone.

TGTGCCAGCAGTTTCGCGGGGGCACTAAAAGGAAACACCATATATTTT	CASSFAGALKGNTIYF	.	TRBV7-9	TRBJ1-3	.
TGTGCCAGCAGCTTAGATCAGGGGACAGGGGTAGCTGGGGCCAACGTCCTGACTTTC	CASSLDQGTGVAGANVLTF	.	TRBV13	TRBJ2-6	TRBD1
TGTGCCAGCAGCGTAGGCGGGAGGGCCACAGATACGCAGTATTTT	CASSVGGRATDTQYF	large	TRBV9	TRBJ2-3	TRBD2
TGTGCCAGCAGCTGCCGGGACAGGGACGACGAGCAGTACTTC	CASSCRDRDDEQYF	.	TRBV21-1	TRBJ2-7	.
TGCAGTGCTAGTAAAACCCTGGGGCACGCAGATACGCAGTATTTT	CSASKTLGHADTQYF	.	TRBV20-1	TRBJ2-3	.
TGTGCCAGCAGAAATGGACACCCTGGGTATGGCTACACCTTC	CASRNGHPGYGYTF	.	TRBV3-1/TRBV3-2	TRBJ1-2	.
TGTGCCAGTAGTATAGTTGGAACAGGGGACCTGAACACTGAAGCTTTCTTT	CASSIVGTGDLNTEAFF	.	TRBV19	TRBJ1-1	TRBD1
TGTGCCTGGAGTGCCCCGAACGGGGGACCCCTCCACTTT	CAWSAPNGGPLHF	once	TRBV30	TRBJ1-6	.
TGTGCCAGCAGAAAAGGGGGACTAGCGGGGGGCTCAGCCGGGGAGCTGTTTTTT	CASRKGGLAGGSAGELFF	.	TRBV27	TRBJ2-2	TRBD2
TGTGCTAGTGGCCCGGGGAGGGAGCAGTTCTTC	CASGPGREQFF	.	TRBV12-5	TRBJ2-1	.
TGTGCCAGTAGCCCTCCGGGACAAACAAACATTCAGTACTTC	CASSPPGQTNIQYF	few	TRBV19	TRBJ2-4	.
TGTGCCAGCAGCCGGGACAGGGGGGTAGAGACCCAGTACTTC	CASSRDRGVETQYF	.	TRBV27	TRBJ2-5	TRBD1
TGTGCCGCCTCGGGACAGGGAAGGGAGACCCAGTACTTC	CAASGQGRETQYF	once	TRBV6-5	TRBJ2-5	TRBD1
TGTGCCAGTAGCGACAGGGTAGGGTACGAGCAGTACTTC	CASSDRVGYEQYF	.	TRBV19	TRBJ2-7	TRBD1
TGTGCCAGCAGCCAAGAAACAGGCTCCCTGGGCGGGGAGCTGTTTTTT	CASSQETGSLGGELFF	.	TRBV3-1/TRBV3-2	TRBJ2-2	.
TGTGCAAGTCCAGGGGAGGGGGACACTGAAGCTTTCTTT	CASPGEGDTEAFF	few	TRBV12-2	TRBJ1-1	.
TGCGCCAGCAGCTTGGCCTCGGACAGCTACGAGCAGTACTTC	CASSLASDSYEQYF	.	TRBV5-1	TRBJ2-7	.